This TCR beta chain was identified during a study of glioma-infiltrating T cells (dated by TCRdb to about 2016). At the level of the whole study: TCR alpha- and beta-chain repertoires were sequenced from glioma tissue, non-neoplastic brain tissue and matched peripheral blood mononuclear cells. To measure divergence between tissue and blood T-cell populations, each tissue-infiltrating repertoire was compared with the peripheral blood repertoire of the same patient. Three low-grade glioma patients, eight or nine primary glioblastoma patients and three non-glioma patients contributing non-neoplastic brain tissue were included in the paired cohort.

V lost 5 bases and J lost 2 bases; the stretch between them is 9 bases long. The CDR3 starts with the cysteine, ends with the phenylalanine, and has 13 residues. Here the CDR3 DNA is all that survives: 39 bases in frame from base 1. In the germline V gene, CDR1 corresponds to SNHLY and CDR2 to FYNNEI. The iRepertoire nested amplicon-rescue multiplex PCR (arm-PCR) platform was used to amplify TCR alpha and beta CDR3 regions from RNA. The input for one-step reverse transcription and amplification was about 95-450 ng of tissue mRNA or PBMC total RNA. Following bead purification, Illumina adapters were added by a secondary multiplex PCR, and the libraries were gel-purified between 200 and 400 bp. The libraries contained internal 6-nucleotide barcodes that were used for demultiplexing. The libraries were sequenced on an Illumina MiSeq using 2x220 or 2x250 nucleotide paired-end reads. In the original analysis: Paired reads were merged with FLASH 1.2.11 and aligned to the GRCh37 human genome with BWA-MEM before extracting TRA and TRB reads. V and J assignment used an IMGT-derived reference of cassette sequences and CDR3 motifs that included pseudogenes. Three-frame translation of reads was performed, and productive CDR3s were defined as those with a C...FGXG motif and no stop codons. A clonotype was defined as a unique combination of a V-J cassette pair and a CDR3 amino acid sequence. Hamming distance filtering was applied to reads, with thresholds set by the sequence error rate of each sample in mapped regions. TCRdb itself trimmed the public reads at Q25 with fastp, ran MiXCR and retained productive beta chains. Entries are consolidated by CDR3 protein sequence, retaining the most common genes and DNA. The V and J calls and clone size are TCRdb's, not the authors'. This sample gives 90,000 or so distinct CDR3 sequences in total; 35% to 45% of them show up just once. More than 30% of the sample belongs to the ten largest clones.

Results the study describes overall, beyond this receptor: VJ-independent divergence between tissue and blood was lower than expected in non-neoplastic patients but higher than expected in all gliomas, particularly low-grade gliomas. Group comparisons were based on small numbers of patients: three non-neoplastic, three low-grade glioma and roughly eight glioblastoma patients. Very few CDR3 sequences were shared between tissue and blood, attributed to high CDR3 diversity and limited sampling.

This clonotype was seen repeatedly, ten times or more. Its antigen has not been determined. Qualities for individual bases were not recorded, and no much larger clone is one base off. What was sequenced was glioma tissue, nonneoplastic brain tissue, or PBMCs (not recorded which). The chain is assembled from TRBV2 and TRBJ1-2, and possibly TRBD1, on 6 matching bases. This TCR came from a human donor with low-grade glioma or glioblastoma, undergoing nonglioma brain surgery, or in good health (not recorded which). The CDR3 has the sequence CASSNTGNYGYTF. The nucleotides read TGTGCCAGCAGTAATACAGGGAACTATGGCTACACCTTC.